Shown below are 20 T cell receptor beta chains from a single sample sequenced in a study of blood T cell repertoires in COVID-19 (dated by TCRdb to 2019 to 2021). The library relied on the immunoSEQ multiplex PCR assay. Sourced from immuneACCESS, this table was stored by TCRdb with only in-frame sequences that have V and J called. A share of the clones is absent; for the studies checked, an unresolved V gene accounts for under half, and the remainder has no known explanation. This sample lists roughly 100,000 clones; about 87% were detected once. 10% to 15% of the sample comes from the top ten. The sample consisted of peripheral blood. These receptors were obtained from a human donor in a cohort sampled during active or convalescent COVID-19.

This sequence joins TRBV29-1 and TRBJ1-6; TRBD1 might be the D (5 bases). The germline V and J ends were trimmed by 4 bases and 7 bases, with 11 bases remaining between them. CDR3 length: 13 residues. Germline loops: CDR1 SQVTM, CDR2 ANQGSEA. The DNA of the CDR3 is TGCAGCGTTGGAGACAGTTGGAATTCACCCCTCCACTTT. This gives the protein CSVGDSWNSPLHF.

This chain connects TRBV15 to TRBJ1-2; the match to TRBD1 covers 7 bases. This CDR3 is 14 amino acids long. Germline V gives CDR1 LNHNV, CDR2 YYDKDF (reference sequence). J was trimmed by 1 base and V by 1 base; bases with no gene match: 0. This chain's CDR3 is CATSRGDSNYGYTF. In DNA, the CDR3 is TGTGCCACCAGCAGAGGGGACAGTAACTATGGCTACACCTTC.

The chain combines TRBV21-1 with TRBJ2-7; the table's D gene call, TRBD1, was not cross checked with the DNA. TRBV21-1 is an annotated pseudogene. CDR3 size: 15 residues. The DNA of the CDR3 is TGTGCCAGCCCCGGGGTAGACAGGAGCTCCTACGAGCAGTACTTC. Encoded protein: CASPGVDRSSYEQYF.

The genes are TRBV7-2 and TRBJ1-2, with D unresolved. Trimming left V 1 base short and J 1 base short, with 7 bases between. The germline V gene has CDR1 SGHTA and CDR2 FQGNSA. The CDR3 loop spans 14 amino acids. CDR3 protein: CASSLGGINYGYTF. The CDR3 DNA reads TGTGCCAGCAGCTTAGGAGGAATTAACTATGGCTACACCTTC.

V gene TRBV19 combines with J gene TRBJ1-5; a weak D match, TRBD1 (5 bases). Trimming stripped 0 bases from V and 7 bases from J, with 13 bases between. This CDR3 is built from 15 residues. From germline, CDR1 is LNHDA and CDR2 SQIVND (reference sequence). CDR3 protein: CASSIEQGQWQPQHF. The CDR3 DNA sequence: TGTGCCAGTAGTATAGAGCAGGGTCAATGGCAGCCCCAGCATTTT.

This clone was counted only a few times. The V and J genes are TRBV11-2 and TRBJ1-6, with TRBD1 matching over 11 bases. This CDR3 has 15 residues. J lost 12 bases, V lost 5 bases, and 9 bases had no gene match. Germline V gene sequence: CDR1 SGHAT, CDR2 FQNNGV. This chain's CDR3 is CASSLTDRGRVPLHF. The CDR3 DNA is TGTGCCAGCAGCCTAACGGACAGGGGGCGCGTACCCCTCCACTTT. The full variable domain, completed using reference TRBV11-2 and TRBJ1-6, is EAGVAQSPRYKIIEKRQSVAFWCNPISGHATLYWYQQILGQGPKLLIQFQNNGVVDDSQLPKDRFSAERLKGVDSTLKIQPAKLEDSAVYLCASSLTDRGRVPLHFGNGTRLTVT.

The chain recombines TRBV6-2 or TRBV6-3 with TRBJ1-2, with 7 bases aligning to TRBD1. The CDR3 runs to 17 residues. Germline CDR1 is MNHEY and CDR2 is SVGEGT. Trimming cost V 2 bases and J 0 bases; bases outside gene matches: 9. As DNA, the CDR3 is TGTGCCAGCAGTTACCCCGGGACAGCCAGAGCTAACTATGGCTACACCTTC. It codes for CASSYPGTARANYGYTF.

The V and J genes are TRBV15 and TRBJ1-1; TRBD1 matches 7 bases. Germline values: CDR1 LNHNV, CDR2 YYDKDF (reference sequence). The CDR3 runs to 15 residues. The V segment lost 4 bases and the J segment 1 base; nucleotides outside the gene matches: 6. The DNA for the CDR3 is TGTGCCACCAGCATGCCGGGACAGCGGAACACTGAAGCTTTCTTT. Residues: CATSMPGQRNTEAFF.

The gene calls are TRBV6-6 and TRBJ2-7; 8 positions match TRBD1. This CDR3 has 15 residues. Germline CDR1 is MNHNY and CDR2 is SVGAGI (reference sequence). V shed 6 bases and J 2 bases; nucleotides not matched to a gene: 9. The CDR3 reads CASRNGAGGTYEQYF. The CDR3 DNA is TGTGCCAGCAGAAATGGGGCAGGGGGCACCTACGAGCAGTACTTC.

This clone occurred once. CDR3 loop: CASLAGEGTPLHF. The DNA for the CDR3 is TGTGCCAGCTTGGCCGGGGAGGGCACACCCCTCCACTTT. This sequence joins TRBV18 and TRBJ1-6; D gene uncertain. The germline gives CDR1 KGHSH, CDR2 LQKENI. The CDR3 is 13 residues long. Trimming stripped 7 bases from V and 11 bases from J, with 15 bases between.

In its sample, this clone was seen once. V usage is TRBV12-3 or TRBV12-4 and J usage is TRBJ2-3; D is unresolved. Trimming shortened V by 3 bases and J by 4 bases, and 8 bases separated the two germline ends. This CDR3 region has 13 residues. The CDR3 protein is CASSLSRADTQYF. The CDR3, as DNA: TGTGCCAGCAGTTTGAGTCGCGCAGATACGCAGTATTTT.

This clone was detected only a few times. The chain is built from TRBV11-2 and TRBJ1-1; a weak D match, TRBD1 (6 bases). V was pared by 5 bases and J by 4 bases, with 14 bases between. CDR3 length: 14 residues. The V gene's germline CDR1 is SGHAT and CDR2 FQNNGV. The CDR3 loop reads CASSRTGLATEAFF. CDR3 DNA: TGTGCCAGCAGCCGTACAGGGTTGGCCACTGAAGCTTTCTTT. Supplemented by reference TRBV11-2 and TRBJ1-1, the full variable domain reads EAGVAQSPRYKIIEKRQSVAFWCNPISGHATLYWYQQILGQGPKLLIQFQNNGVVDDSQLPKDRFSAERLKGVDSTLKIQPAKLEDSAVYLCASSRTGLATEAFFGQGTRLTVV.

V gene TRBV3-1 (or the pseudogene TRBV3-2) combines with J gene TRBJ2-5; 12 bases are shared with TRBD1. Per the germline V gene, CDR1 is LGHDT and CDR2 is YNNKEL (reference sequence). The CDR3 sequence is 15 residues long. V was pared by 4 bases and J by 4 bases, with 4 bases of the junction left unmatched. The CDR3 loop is CASSPRDRGRETQYF. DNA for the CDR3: TGTGCCAGCAGCCCGCGGGACAGGGGGCGAGAGACCCAGTACTTC.

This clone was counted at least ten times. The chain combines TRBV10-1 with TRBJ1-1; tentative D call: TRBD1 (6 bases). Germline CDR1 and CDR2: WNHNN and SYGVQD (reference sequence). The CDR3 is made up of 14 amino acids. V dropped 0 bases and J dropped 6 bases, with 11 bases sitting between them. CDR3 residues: CASSESPGAPEAFF. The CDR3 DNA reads TGCGCCAGCAGTGAGTCCCCAGGGGCGCCTGAAGCTTTCTTT.

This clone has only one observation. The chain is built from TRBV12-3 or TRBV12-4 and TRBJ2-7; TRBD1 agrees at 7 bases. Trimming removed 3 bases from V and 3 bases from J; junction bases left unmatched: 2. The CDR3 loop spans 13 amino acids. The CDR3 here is CASSFRGLYEQYF. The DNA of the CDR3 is TGTGCCAGCAGTTTTAGGGGGCTCTACGAGCAGTACTTC.

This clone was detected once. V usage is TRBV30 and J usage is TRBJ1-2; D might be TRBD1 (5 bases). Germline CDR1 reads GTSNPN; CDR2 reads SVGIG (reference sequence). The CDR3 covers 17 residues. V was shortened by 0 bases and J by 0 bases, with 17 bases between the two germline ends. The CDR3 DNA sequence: TGTGCCTGGAGTGTGGGGGGTTGGGCGAGAGCTAACTATGGCTACACCTTC. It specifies CAWSVGGWARANYGYTF. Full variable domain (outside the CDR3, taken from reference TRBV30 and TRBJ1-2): SQTIHQWPATLVQPVGSPLSLECTVEGTSNPNLYWYRQAAGRGLQLLFYSVGIGQISSEVPQNLSASRPQDRQFILSSKKLLLSDSGFYLCAWSVGGWARANYGYTFGSGTRLTVV.

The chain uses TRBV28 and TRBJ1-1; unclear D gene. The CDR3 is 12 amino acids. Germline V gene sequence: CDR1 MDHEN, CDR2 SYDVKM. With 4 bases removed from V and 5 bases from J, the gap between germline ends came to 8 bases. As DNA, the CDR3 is TGTGCCAGCAGTTCCGCGGGGACTGAAGCTTTCTTT. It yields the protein CASSSAGTEAFF.

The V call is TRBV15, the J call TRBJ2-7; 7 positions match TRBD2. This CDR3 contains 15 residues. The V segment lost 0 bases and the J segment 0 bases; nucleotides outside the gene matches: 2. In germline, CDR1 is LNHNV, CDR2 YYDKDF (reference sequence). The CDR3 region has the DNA TGTGCCACCAGCAGAGATGGCGGGAGCTCCTACGAGCAGTACTTC. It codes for CATSRDGGSSYEQYF.

The CDR3 DNA is TGTGCCAGCAGTCCGACCCGGGGGTGGGAAGGGCCTTATGGCTACACCTTC. Its protein product is CASSPTRGWEGPYGYTF. The genes are TRBV27 and TRBJ1-2, with a tentative D call TRBD1 (5 bases). The CDR3 runs 17 residues. Trimming cost V 5 bases and J 5 bases, with 24 bases left between them. CDR1 is MNHEY and CDR2 is SMNVEV in the germline V gene (reference sequence).

Written as DNA, the CDR3 is TGCGCCAGCAAACCGATTGTGGACACTACCTACGAGCAGTACTTC. It yields the protein CASKPIVDTTYEQYF. This chain uses TRBV5-1 with TRBJ2-7, with a tentative D call TRBD1 (5 bases). Trimming removed 6 bases at V and 2 bases at J, with 18 bases between. The CDR3 totals 15 residues. CDR1 and CDR2 (germline): SGHRS, YFSETQ.